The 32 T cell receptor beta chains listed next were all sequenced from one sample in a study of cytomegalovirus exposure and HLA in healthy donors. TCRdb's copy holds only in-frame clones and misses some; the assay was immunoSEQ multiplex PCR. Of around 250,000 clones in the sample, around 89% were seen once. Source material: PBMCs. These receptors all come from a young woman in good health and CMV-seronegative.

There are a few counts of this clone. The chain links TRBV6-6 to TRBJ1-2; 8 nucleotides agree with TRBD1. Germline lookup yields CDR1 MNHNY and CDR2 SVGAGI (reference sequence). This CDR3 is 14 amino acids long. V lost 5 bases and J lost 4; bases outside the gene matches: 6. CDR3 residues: CASSPGQELYGYTF. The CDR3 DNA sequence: TGTGCCAGCAGTCCGGGACAGGAGCTCTATGGCTACACCTTC.

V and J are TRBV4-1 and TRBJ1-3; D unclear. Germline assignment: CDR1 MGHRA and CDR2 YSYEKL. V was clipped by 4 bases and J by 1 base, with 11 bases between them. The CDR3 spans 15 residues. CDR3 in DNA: TGCGCCAGCAGCCCTCCCGGGGTATCTGGAAACACCATATATTTT. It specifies CASSPPGVSGNTIYF.

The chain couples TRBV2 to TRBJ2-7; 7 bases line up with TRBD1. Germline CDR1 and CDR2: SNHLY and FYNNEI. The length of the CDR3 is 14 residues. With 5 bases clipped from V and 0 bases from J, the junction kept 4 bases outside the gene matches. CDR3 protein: CASSQDRYSYEQYF. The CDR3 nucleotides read TGTGCCAGCAGTCAGGACAGGTACTCCTACGAGCAGTACTTC.

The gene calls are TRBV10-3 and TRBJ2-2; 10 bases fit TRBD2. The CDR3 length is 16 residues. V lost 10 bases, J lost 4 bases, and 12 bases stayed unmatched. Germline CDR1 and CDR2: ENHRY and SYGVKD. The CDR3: CATKSERGGFTGELFF. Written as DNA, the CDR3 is TGTGCCACCAAATCAGAGCGGGGGGGTTTCACCGGGGAGCTGTTTTTT.

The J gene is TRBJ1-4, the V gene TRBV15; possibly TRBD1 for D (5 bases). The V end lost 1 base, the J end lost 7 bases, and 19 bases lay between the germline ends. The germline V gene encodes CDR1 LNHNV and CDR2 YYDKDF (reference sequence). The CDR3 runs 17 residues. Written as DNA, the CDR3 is TGTGCCACCAGCAGAGTGGGGACTGTGGAAGTCGGTGAAAAACTGTTTTTT. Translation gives CATSRVGTVEVGEKLFF.

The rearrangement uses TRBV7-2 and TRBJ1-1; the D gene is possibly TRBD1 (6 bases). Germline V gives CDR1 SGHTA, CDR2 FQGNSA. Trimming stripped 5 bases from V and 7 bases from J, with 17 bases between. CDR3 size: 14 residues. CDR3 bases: TGTGCCAGCAGCCCAACCGGGGGGCGGGATGAAGCTTTCTTT. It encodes CASSPTGGRDEAFF.

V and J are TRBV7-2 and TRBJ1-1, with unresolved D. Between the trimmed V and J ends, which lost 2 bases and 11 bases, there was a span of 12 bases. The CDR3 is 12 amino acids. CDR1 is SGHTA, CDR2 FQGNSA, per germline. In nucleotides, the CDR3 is TGTGCCAGCAGCTTATTTAGAGGGATGGCTTTCTTT. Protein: CASSLFRGMAFF.

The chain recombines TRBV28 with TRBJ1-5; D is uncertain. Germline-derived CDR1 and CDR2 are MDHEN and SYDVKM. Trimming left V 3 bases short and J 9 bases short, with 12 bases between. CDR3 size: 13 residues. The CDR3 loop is CASSFSQPPPQHF. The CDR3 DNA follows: TGTGCCAGCAGTTTTAGCCAACCTCCGCCCCAGCATTTT.

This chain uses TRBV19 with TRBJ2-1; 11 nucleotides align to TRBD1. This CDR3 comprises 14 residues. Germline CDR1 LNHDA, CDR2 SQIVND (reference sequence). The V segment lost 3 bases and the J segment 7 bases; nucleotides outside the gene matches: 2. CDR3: CASSMGQGGNEQFF. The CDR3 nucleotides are TGTGCCAGTAGTATGGGACAGGGGGGGAATGAGCAGTTCTTC.

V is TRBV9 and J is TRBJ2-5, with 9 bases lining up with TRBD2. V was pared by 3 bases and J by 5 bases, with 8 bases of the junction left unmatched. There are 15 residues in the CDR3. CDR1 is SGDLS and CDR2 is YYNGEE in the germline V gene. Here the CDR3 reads CASSGGAGGKETQYF. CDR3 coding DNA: TGTGCCAGCAGCGGTGGAGCGGGGGGAAAGGAGACCCAGTACTTC.

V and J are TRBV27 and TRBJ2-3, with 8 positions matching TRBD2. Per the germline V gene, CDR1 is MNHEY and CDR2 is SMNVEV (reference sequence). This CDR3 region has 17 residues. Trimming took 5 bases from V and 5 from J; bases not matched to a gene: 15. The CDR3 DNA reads TGTGCCAGCAGTATATTCAGTTCGGGGGGGCTAGGAGATACGCAGTATTTT. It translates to CASSIFSSGGLGDTQYF.

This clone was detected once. CDR3 nucleotides: TGTGCCAGCAGTGACCGCTGGCGCACAGATACGCAGTATTTT. This encodes CASSDRWRTDTQYF. J is TRBJ2-3 and V is TRBV25-1; D remains ambiguous. Germline values: CDR1 MGHDK, CDR2 SYGVNS. The CDR3 is 14 amino acids. The V end was cut by 3 bases, the J end by 1 base, with 8 bases between. The entire variable domain, with the rest obtained from reference TRBV25-1 and TRBJ2-3, is as follows: EADIYQTPRYLVIGTGKKITLECSQTMGHDKMYWYQQDPGMELHLIHYSYGVNSTEKGDLSSESTVSRIRTEHFPLTLESARPSHTSQYLCASSDRWRTDTQYFGPGTRLTVL.

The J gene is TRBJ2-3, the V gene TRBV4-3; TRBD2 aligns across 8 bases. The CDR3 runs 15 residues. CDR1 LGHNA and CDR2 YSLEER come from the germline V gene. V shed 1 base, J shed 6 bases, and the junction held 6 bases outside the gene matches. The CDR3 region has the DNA TGCGCCAGCAGCCAAGCCCGGGGGGGGCCGGATACGCAGTATTTT. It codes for CASSQARGGPDTQYF.

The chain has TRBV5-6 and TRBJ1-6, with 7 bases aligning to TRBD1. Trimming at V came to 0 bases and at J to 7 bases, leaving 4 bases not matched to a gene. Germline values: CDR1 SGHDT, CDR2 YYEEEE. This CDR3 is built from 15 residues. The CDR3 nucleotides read TGTGCCAGCAGCTTGGGCAGGGGGTACAATTCACCCCTCCACTTT. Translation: CASSLGRGYNSPLHF.

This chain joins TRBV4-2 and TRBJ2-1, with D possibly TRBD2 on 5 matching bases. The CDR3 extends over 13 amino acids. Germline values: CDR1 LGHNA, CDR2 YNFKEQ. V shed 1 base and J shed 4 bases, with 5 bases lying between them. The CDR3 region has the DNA TGTGCCAGCAGCCAAGGCGGGTACAATGAGCAGTTCTTC. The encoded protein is CASSQGGYNEQFF.

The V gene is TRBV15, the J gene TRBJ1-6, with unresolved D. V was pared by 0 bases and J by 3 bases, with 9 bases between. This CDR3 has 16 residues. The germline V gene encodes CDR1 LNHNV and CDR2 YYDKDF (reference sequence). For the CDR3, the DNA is TGTGCCACCAGCAGAGATCAGGAACTCTATAATTCACCCCTCCACTTT. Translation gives CATSRDQELYNSPLHF.

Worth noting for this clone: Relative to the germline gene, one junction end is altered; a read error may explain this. CDR3 nucleotide sequence: TGTGCTAGCAGCTTAAACGGGACACCCGAATGTTATGAGCAGTTCTTC. It encodes CASSLNGTPECYEQFF. V usage is TRBV7-7 and J usage is TRBJ2-1; a possible D gene is TRBD1 (6 bases). The CDR3 runs 16 residues. Germline loops: CDR1 SSHAT, CDR2 FNYEAQ (reference sequence).

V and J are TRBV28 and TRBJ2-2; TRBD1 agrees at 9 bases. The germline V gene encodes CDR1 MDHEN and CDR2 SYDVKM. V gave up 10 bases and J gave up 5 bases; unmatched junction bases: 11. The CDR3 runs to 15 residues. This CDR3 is CATRQGVARTGELFF. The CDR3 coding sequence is TGTGCCACCCGACAGGGGGTCGCTCGGACCGGGGAGCTGTTTTTT.

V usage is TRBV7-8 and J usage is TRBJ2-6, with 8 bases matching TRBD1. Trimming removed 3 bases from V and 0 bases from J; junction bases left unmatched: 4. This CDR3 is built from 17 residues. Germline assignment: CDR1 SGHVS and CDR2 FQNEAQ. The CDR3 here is CASSLGQARSGANVLTF. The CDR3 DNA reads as TGTGCCAGCAGCTTGGGACAGGCACGCTCTGGGGCCAACGTCCTGACTTTC. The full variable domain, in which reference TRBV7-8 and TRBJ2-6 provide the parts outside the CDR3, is GAGVSQSPRYKVAKRGQDVALRCDPISGHVSLFWYQQALGQGPEFLTYFQNEAQLDKSGLPSDRFFAERPEGSVSTLKIQRTQQEDSAVYLCASSLGQARSGANVLTFGAGSRLTVL.

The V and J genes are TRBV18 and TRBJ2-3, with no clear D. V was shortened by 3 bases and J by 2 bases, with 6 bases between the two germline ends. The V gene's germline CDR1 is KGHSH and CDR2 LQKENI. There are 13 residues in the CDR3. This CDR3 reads CASSPLPTDTQYF. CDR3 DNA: TGTGCCAGCTCACCCCTCCCCACAGATACGCAGTATTTT.

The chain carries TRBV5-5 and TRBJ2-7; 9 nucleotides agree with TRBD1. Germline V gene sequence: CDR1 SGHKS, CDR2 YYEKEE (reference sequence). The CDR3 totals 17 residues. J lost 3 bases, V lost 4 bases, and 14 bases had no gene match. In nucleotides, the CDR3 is TGTGCCAGCAGCCCCCCCAGGGGGGACAGGGCCTTCTACGAGCAGTACGTC. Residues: CASSPPRGDRAFYEQYV.

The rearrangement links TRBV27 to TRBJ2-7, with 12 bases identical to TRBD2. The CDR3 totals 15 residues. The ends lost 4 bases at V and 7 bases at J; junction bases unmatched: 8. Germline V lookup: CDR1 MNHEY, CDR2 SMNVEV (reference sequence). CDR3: CASSSLAGGAWEQYF. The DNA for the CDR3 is TGTGCCAGCAGTTCCCTAGCGGGGGGGGCCTGGGAGCAGTACTTC.

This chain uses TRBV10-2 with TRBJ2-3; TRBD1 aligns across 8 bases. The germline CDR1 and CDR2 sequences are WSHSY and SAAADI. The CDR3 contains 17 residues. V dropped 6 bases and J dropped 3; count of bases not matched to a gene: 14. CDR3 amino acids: CASRQRTGLGRTDTQYF. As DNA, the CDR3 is TGCGCCAGCAGACAAAGGACAGGGTTGGGTCGGACAGATACGCAGTATTTT.

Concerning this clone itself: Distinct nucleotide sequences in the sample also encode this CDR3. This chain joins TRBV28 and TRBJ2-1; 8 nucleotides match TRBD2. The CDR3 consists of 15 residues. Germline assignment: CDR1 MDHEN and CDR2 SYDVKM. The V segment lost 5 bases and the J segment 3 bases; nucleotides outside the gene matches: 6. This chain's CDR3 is CASSPSGGSYNEQFF. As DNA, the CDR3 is TGTGCCAGCAGTCCCAGCGGGGGCAGCTACAATGAGCAGTTCTTC.

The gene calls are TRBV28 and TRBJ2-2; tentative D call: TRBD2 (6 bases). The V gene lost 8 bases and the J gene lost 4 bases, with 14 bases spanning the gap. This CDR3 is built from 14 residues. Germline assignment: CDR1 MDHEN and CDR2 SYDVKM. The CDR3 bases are TGTGCCAGCTGGGAGGAGTGGGGCACCGGGGAGCTGTTTTTT. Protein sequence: CASWEEWGTGELFF.

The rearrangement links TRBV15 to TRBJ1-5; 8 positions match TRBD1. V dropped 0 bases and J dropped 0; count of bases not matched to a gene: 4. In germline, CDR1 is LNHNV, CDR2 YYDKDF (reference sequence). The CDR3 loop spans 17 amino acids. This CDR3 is CATSREGGTGSNQPQHF. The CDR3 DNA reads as TGTGCCACCAGCAGAGAGGGGGGGACAGGTAGCAATCAGCCCCAGCATTTT.

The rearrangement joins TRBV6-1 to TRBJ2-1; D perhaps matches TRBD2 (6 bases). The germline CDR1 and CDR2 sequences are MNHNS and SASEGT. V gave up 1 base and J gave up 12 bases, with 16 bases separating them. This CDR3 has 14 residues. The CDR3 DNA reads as TGTGCCAGCAGTGAAGGTCGGGTCGGGGGTCGGCAGTTCTTC. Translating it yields CASSEGRVGGRQFF.

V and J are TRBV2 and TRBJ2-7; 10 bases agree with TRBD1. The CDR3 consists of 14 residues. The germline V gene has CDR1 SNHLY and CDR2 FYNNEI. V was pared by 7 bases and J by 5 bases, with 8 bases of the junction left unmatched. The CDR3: CASIPGTGAHEQYF. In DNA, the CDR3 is TGTGCCAGCATTCCCGGGACAGGGGCTCACGAGCAGTACTTC.

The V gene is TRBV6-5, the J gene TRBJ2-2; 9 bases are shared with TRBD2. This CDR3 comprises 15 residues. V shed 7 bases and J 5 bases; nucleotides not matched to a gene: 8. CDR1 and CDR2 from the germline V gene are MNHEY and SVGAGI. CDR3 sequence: CASIGLAGVTGELFF. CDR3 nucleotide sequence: TGTGCCAGCATAGGGTTAGCGGGGGTGACCGGGGAGCTGTTTTTT.

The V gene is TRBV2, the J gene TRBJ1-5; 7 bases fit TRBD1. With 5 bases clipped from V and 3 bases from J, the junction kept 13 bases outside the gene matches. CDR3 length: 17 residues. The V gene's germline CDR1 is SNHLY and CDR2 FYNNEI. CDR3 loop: CASSWRQGTPVNQPQHF. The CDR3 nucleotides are TGTGCCAGCAGTTGGCGACAGGGAACCCCCGTCAATCAGCCCCAGCATTTT.

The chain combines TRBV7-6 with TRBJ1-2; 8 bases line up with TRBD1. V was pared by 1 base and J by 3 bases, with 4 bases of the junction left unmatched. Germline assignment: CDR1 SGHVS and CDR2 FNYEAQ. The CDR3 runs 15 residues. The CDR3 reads CASSLDPGGDYGYTF. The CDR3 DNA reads TGTGCCAGCAGCTTAGATCCAGGGGGCGACTATGGCTACACCTTC.

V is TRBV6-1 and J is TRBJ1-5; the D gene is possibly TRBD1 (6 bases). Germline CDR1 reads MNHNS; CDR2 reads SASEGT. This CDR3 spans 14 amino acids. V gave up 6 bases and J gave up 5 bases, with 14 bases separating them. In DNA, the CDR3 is TGTGCCAGCAGGGTACAGGGACGGCATCAGCCCCAGCATTTT. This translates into CASRVQGRHQPQHF.